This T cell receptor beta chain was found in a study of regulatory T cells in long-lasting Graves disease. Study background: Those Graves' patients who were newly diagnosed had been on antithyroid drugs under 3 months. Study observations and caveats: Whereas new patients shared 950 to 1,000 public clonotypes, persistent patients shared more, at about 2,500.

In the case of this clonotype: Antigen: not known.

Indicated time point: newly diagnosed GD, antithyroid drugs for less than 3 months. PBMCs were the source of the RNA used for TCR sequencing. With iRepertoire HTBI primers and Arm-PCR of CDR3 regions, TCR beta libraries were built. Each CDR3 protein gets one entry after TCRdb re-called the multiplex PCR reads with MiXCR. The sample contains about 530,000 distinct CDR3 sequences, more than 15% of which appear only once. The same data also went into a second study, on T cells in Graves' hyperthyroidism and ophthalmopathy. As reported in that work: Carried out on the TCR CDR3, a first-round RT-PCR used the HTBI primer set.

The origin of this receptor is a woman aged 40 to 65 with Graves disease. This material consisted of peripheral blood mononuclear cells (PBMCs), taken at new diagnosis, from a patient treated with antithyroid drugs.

CDR3 DNA sequence: TGTGCCAGCAGCCCGGGACTAACAACCGGGGAGCTGTTTTTT. It translates to CASSPGLTTGELFF. The rearrangement joins TRBV3-1 to TRBJ2-2, with 7 bases that match TRBD2. Looked up from germline, CDR1 is LGHDT and CDR2 is YNNKEL (reference sequence). Trimming cost V 4 bases and J 5 bases; bases outside gene matches: 4. CDR3 length: 14 residues.